One sample yielded the 11 T cell receptor beta chains listed below, sequenced in a study of graft-versus-host responses after intestinal transplantation listed by TCRdb under 2021. The sample's time point label, decoded: cells obtained before transplantation from donor or recipient. These receptors lack a known antigen. Receptor libraries were prepared by the immunoSEQ multiplex PCR assay. Drawn from immuneACCESS, this table holds only the in-frame rearrangements with V and J called that TCRdb kept. Clones are partly lost; checked studies trace under half to an unresolved V gene and leave the rest unexplained. Here the sample has about 110,000 clones; around 93% occur a single time. 0.45% to 0.65% of the sample is taken by the ten largest. The material sequenced was unstimulated CD8+ T cells sorted from spleen or lymph node cells, taken before intestinal transplant. The receptor source for this set is a human donor who received an intestinal transplant.

About this clone: This CDR3 is also generated by other DNA sequences in the sample. V is TRBV7-3 and J is TRBJ2-1; possible D gene TRBD1, 6 bases. V was trimmed by 4 bases and J by 5 bases, leaving 9 bases between them. CDR1 is SGHTA, CDR2 FQGTGA, per germline. CDR3 length: 13 residues. The CDR3 nucleotides read TGTGCCAGCAGCTCGGACAGTAACAATGAGCAGTTCTTC. Its protein product is CASSSDSNNEQFF.

The gene calls are TRBV7-3 and TRBJ2-7; TRBD1 matches at 8 bases. The ends lost 5 bases at V and 0 bases at J; junction bases unmatched: 18. Per the germline V gene, CDR1 is SGHTA and CDR2 is FQGTGA. This CDR3 has 19 residues. The CDR3 DNA follows: TGTGCCAGCAGCCCCCCGGGACAGGAATCCCGCGGACCCTCCTACGAGCAGTACTTC. Residues: CASSPPGQESRGPSYEQYF.

The rearrangement links TRBV9 to TRBJ2-5, with D perhaps TRBD2 (5 bases). From germline, CDR1 is SGDLS and CDR2 YYNGEE. The CDR3 is 15 residues long. V shed 1 base and J shed 9 bases, with 19 bases lying between them. CDR3 DNA sequence: TGTGCCAGCAGCGTAAGCCCTCGGCTGGCGGAGGCCCAGTACTTC. Translation gives CASSVSPRLAEAQYF.

The rearrangement joins TRBV6-5 to TRBJ1-3; 8 bases agree with TRBD1. The germline V gene has CDR1 MNHEY and CDR2 SVGAGI. There are 12 residues in the CDR3. Unmatched junction bases numbered 2, after V lost 9 bases and J lost 4 bases. CDR3 sequence: CASGDRGNTIYF. CDR3 DNA sequence: TGTGCCAGTGGGGACAGGGGAAACACCATATATTTT.

With respect to this clone: The germline gene is not matched at one end of the junction; a read error may be the cause. The J gene is TRBJ2-6, the V gene TRBV11-3, with 8 nucleotides matching TRBD1. This CDR3 is 14 amino acids long. Germline V lookup: CDR1 SGHNT, CDR2 YENEEA. The DNA of the CDR3 is TGTGCCAGCAGCTCATACAGGGGGGACAACGTCCTGACTTTC. It specifies CASSSYRGDNVLTF.

V and J are TRBV19 and TRBJ2-5; 10 bases are a match to TRBD1. The CDR3 totals 16 residues. Germline values: CDR1 LNHDA, CDR2 SQIVND (reference sequence). The V and J ends lost 0 bases and 4 bases, in that order; junction bases with no gene match: 5. CDR3 in amino acids: CASSIDRTGGLETQYF. The CDR3 DNA sequence: TGTGCCAGTAGTATAGACCGGACAGGGGGATTAGAGACCCAGTACTTC.

This chain connects TRBV10-3 to TRBJ2-7, with 9 positions matching TRBD1. CDR1 and CDR2 (germline): ENHRY, SYGVKD. The CDR3 runs 13 residues. V shed 5 bases and J 5 bases; nucleotides not matched to a gene: 4. The CDR3 protein is CAISSRDRDEQYF. The DNA of the CDR3 is TGTGCCATCAGTTCACGGGACAGGGACGAGCAGTACTTC.

The chain combines TRBV7-9 with TRBJ1-1; TRBD1 matches 7 bases. The V and J ends lost 5 bases and 5 bases, in that order; junction bases with no gene match: 2. Germline CDR1 and CDR2: SEHNR and FQNEAQ (reference sequence). This CDR3 is 12 amino acids long. CDR3 sequence reads: CASSRTGTEAFF. Here the CDR3 DNA reads TGTGCCAGCAGCCGGACAGGAACTGAAGCTTTCTTT.

V and J are TRBV19 and TRBJ2-2; 9 bases align to TRBD1. This CDR3 comprises 15 residues. The germline V gene encodes CDR1 LNHDA and CDR2 SQIVND (reference sequence). V shed 7 bases and J 6 bases; nucleotides not matched to a gene: 9. The CDR3: CASTLGQGIAGELFF. CDR3 nucleotides: TGTGCCAGTACCCTCGGACAGGGGATCGCCGGGGAGCTGTTTTTT.

The rearrangement uses TRBV7-8 and TRBJ1-1; 7 bases line up with TRBD1. CDR1 SGHVS and CDR2 FQNEAQ come from the germline V gene. Trimming at V came to 6 bases and at J to 0 bases, leaving 4 bases not matched to a gene. The CDR3 spans 14 residues. CDR3 amino acids: CASRLGQMNTEAFF. The CDR3 nucleotides are TGTGCCAGCAGGTTGGGACAGATGAACACTGAAGCTTTCTTT.

This rearrangement joins TRBV7-2 to TRBJ2-5; 14 bases align to TRBD2. CDR3 size: 17 residues. V shed 3 bases, J shed 5 bases, and the junction held 8 bases outside the gene matches. Germline CDR1 SGHTA, CDR2 FQGNSA. CDR3 amino acids: CASSFIMGLAGEETQYF. The CDR3 DNA is TGTGCCAGCAGCTTTATAATGGGACTAGCGGGAGAGGAGACCCAGTACTTC.